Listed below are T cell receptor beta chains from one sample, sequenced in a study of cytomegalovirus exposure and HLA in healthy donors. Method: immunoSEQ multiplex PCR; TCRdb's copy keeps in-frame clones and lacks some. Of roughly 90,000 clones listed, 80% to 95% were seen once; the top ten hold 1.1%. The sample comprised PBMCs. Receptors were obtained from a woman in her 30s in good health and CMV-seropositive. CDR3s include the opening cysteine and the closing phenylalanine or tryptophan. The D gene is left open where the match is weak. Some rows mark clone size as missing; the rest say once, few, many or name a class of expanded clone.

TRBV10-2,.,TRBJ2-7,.,TGCGCCAGCAGTGTAGGCCCGGGCTACGAGCAGTACTTC,CASSVGPGYEQYF
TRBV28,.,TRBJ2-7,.,TGTGCCAGCAGTTTATCTTTTGGGCAGAAAGCCTACGAGCAGTACTTC,CASSLSFGQKAYEQYF
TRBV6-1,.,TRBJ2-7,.,TGTGCCAGCAGTGCACTTTACGAGCAGTACTTC,CASSALYEQYF
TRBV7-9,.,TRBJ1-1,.,TGTGCCAGCAGCTTAAGCGGCGGCACTGAAGCTTTCTTT,CASSLSGGTEAFF
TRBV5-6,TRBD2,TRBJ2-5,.,TGTGCCAGCAGCTCGACTAGCGGGAGGAAGACCCAGTACTTC,CASSSTSGRKTQYF
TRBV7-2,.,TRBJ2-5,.,TGTGCCAGCAGCTTTGAGCTAGCGCCTTCTTTAGAGACCCAGTACTTC,CASSFELAPSLETQYF
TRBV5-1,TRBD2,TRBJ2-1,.,TGCGCCAGCAGCTACCCCAGGACTAGCGCCTACAATGAGCAGTTCTTC,CASSYPRTSAYNEQFF
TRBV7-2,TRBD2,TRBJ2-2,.,TGTGCCAGCAGCTTAGGACTAGCGGGCAGAACCGGGGAGCTGTTTTTT,CASSLGLAGRTGELFF
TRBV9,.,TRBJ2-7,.,TGTGCCAGCAGCGTAGATCTGACAAGCTCCTACGAGCAGTACTTC,CASSVDLTSSYEQYF
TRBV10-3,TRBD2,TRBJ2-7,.,TGTGCCATCAGTGAGTCAGTGAGGGAGGGTGAGCAGTACTTC,CAISESVREGEQYF
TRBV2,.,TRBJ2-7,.,TGTGCCAGCAGCCCGACAGGTAACTCCTACGAGCAGTACTTC,CASSPTGNSYEQYF
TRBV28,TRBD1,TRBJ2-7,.,TGTGCCAGCAGTAAGACAGGGTATCGGTACGAGCAGTACTTC,CASSKTGYRYEQYF
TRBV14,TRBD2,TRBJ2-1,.,TGTGCCAGCAGCCAGGGACTAGACTCCTACAATGAGCAGTTCTTC,CASSQGLDSYNEQFF
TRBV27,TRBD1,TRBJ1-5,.,TGTGCCAGCAGCCACAGGGGACCTCAGCCCCAGCATTTT,CASSHRGPQPQHF
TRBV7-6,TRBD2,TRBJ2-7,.,TGTGCCAGCAGCTTAGGGACTAGCGGTCCCTACGAGCAGTACTTC,CASSLGTSGPYEQYF
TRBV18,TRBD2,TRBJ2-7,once,TGTGCCAGCTCACCTCAGGGAGTCCGACTAGCGGGAGTCTACGAGCAGTACTTC,CASSPQGVRLAGVYEQYF
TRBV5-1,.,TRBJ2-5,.,TGCGCCAGTTGGGACACCATGAAGACCCAGTACTTC,CASWDTMKTQYF
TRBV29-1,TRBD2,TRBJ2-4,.,TGCAGCGTGACTAGCGGGAGAGACTTAGCCAAAAACATTCAGTACTTC,CSVTSGRDLAKNIQYF
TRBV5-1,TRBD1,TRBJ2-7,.,TGCGCCAGCAGCTTGGCCTCCCTTAGGACAGGGGGCTTCGAGCAGTACTTC,CASSLASLRTGGFEQYF
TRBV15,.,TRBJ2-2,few,TGTGCCACCAGCAGTGAAGGAGGGTTGGGGACCGGGGAGCTGTTTTTT,CATSSEGGLGTGELFF
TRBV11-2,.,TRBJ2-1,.,TGTGCCAGCAGCTTAGATCACATGTACAATGAGCAGTTCTTC,CASSLDHMYNEQFF
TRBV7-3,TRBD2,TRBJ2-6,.,TGTGCCAGCAGCCGTCTAGCGGGAGGATCTGGGGCCAACGTCCTGACTTTC,CASSRLAGGSGANVLTF
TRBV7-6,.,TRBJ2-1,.,TGTGCCAGCAGCTACACTAGTTATGGGTACAATGAGCAGTTCTTC,CASSYTSYGYNEQFF
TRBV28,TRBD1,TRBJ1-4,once,TGTGCCAGCAGTGCGACAGGGGTGAATGAAAAACTGTTTTTT,CASSATGVNEKLFF
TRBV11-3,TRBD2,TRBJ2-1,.,TGTGCCAGCAGCTTAGATGGCCAGCGGGAGGGCCTTGAGCAGTTCTTC,CASSLDGQREGLEQFF
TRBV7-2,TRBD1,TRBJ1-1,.,TGTGCCAGCAGACGGGACAGTTTGAACACTGAAGCTTTCTTT,CASRRDSLNTEAFF